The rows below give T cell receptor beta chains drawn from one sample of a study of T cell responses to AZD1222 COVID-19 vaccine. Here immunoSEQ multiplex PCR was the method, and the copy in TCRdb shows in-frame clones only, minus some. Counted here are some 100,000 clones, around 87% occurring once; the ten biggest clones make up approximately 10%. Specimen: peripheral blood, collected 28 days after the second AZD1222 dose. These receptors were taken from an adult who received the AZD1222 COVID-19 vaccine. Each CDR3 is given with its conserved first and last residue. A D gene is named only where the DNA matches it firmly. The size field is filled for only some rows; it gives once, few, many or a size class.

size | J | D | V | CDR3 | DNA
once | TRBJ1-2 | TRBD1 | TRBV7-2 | CASSLAGTGPGGYTF | TGTGCCAGCAGCTTAGCGGGGACAGGGCCAGGGGGCTACACCTTC
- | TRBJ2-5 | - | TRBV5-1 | CASRASFRNQETQYF | TGCGCCAGCAGGGCGAGTTTTCGGAACCAAGAGACCCAGTACTTC
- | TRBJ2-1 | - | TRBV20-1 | CSASSLFPANEQFF | TGCAGTGCTAGTTCACTATTTCCGGCCAATGAGCAGTTCTTC
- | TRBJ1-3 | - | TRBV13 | CASSLDGGLPGNTIYF | TGTGCCAGCAGCTTAGACGGCGGCCTGCCTGGAAACACCATATATTTT
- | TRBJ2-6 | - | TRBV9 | CASSGGGDGANVLTF | TGTGCCAGCAGCGGCGGTGGGGATGGGGCCAACGTCCTGACTTTC
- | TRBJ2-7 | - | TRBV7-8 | CASSITSDSQQYF | TGTGCCAGCAGCATAACTTCTGACAGCCAGCAGTACTTC
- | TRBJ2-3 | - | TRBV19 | CASRGNIIGDTQYF | TGTGCCAGTCGGGGGAACATCATTGGAGATACGCAGTATTTT
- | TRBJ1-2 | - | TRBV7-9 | CASSFRDEGYTF | TGTGCCAGCAGCTTCCGAGACGAGGGCTACACCTTC
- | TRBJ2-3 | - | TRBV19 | CASSSTGTTSTDTQYF | TGTGCCAGTAGTTCGACCGGGACAACTAGCACAGATACGCAGTATTTT
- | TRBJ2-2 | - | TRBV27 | CASSFNPAQGYGELFF | TGTGCCAGCAGTTTTAACCCGGCTCAGGGTTACGGGGAGCTGTTTTTT
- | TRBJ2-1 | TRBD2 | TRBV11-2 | CASSLAGGRNEQFF | TGTGCCAGCAGCTTAGCGGGGGGGCGCAATGAGCAGTTCTTC
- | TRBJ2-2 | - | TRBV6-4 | CASSGGPTGELFF | TGTGCCAGCAGTGGGGGGCCTACCGGGGAGCTGTTTTTT
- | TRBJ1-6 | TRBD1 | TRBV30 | CAWSVGTVNSPLHF | TGTGCCTGGAGTGTCGGGACAGTAAATTCACCCCTCCACTTT
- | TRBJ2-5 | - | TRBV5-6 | CASSLGRGVQETQYF | TGTGCCAGCAGCTTGGGCAGGGGGGTCCAAGAGACCCAGTACTTC
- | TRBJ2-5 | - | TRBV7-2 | CASRSTETQYF | TGTGCCAGCAGGTCGACAGAGACCCAGTACTTC
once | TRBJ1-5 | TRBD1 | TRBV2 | CASTAGTGHQPQHF | TGTGCCAGCACCGCCGGGACAGGGCATCAGCCCCAGCATTTT
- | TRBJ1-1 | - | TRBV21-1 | CASSKDGEVRNTEAFF | TGTGCCAGCAGCAAAGATGGGGAAGTTAGGAACACTGAAGCTTTCTTT
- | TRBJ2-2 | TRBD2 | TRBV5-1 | CASSLEASGYTGELFF | TGCGCCAGCAGCTTGGAGGCTAGCGGCTACACCGGGGAGCTGTTTTTT
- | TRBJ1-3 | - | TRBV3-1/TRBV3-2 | CASSQVTGSAGNTIYF | TGTGCCAGCAGCCAAGTAACAGGGTCGGCTGGAAACACCATATATTTT
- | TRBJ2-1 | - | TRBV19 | CASSDEAWGARNEQFF | TGTGCCAGTAGCGATGAAGCGTGGGGCGCGAGGAATGAGCAGTTCTTC
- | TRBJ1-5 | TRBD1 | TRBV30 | CAWSVRGGKEPQHF | TGTGCCTGGAGTGTACGAGGGGGCAAGGAGCCCCAGCATTTT
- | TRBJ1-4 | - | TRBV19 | CASTHVGTTNEKLFF | TGTGCCAGCACTCATGTAGGGACAACTAATGAAAAACTGTTTTTT
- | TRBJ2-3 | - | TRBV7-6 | CASSLRWSQSTDTQYF | TGTGCCAGCAGCTTACGTTGGAGCCAGAGCACAGATACGCAGTATTTT
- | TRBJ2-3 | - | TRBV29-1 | CSVPGTPPDTQYF | TGCAGCGTTCCTGGTACCCCCCCAGATACGCAGTATTTT
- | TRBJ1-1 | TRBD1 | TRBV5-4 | CASSLQTGLVAEAFF | TGTGCCAGCAGCCTCCAGACAGGGCTAGTGGCTGAAGCTTTCTTT
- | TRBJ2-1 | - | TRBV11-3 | CASSPGPSYNEQFF | TGTGCCAGCAGCCCCGGGCCTTCATACAATGAGCAGTTCTTC
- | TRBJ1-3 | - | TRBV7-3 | CASSLGPSSGNTIYF | TGTGCCAGCAGCTTAGGTCCTAGCTCTGGAAACACCATATATTTT
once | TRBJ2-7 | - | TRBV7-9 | CASSRLSGTYEQYF | TGTGCCAGCAGCCGTCTCTCGGGGACCTACGAGCAGTACTTC
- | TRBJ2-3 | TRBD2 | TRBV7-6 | CASSLGSSGVHTDTQYF | TGTGCCAGCAGCTTGGGCAGTAGCGGGGTGCACACAGATACGCAGTATTTT
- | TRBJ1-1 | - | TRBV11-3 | CASSLTERTEAFF | TGTGCCAGCAGCTTGACCGAGCGCACTGAAGCTTTCTTT
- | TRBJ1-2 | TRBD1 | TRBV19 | CASSIVTGVGLSGYTF | TGTGCCAGTAGTATAGTGACAGGGGTCGGGCTATCTGGCTACACCTTC
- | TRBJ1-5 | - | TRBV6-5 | CAHGEGYQPQHF | TGTGCCCACGGGGAGGGATATCAGCCCCAGCATTTT
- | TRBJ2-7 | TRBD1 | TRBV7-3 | CASSLVGTGGYEQYF | TGTGCCAGCAGCCTTGTTGGGACAGGGGGCTACGAGCAGTACTTC
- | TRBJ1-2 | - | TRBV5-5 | CASSPGEGLYGYTF | TGTGCCAGCAGCCCAGGGGAAGGGCTCTATGGCTACACCTTC
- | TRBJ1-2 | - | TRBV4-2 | CASSQIQGNGYTF | TGTGCCAGCAGCCAAATACAGGGAAATGGCTACACCTTC
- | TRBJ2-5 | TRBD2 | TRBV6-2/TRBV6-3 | CASSYSRVGLAGVGETQYF | TGTGCCAGCAGTTACTCGCGGGTGGGCCTAGCGGGAGTAGGGGAGACCCAGTACTTC
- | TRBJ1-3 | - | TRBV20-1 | CSASVSREAGNTIYF | TGCAGTGCTAGTGTCAGCCGGGAGGCTGGAAACACCATATATTTT
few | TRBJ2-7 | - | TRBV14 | CASSPLAGEDEQYF | TGTGCCAGCAGCCCCTTGGCTGGCGAAGACGAGCAGTACTTC
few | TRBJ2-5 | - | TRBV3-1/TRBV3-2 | CASSRSLVGGRQETQYF | TGTGCCAGCAGCCGTAGCCTAGTAGGGGGTCGGCAAGAGACCCAGTACTTC
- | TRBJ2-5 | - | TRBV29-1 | CSGGQYQETQYF | TGCAGCGGGGGTCAGTACCAAGAGACCCAGTACTTC
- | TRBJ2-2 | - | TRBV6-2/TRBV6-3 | CASSYQASFSDTGELFF | TGTGCCAGCAGTTACCAAGCTAGCTTTTCGGACACCGGGGAGCTGTTTTTT
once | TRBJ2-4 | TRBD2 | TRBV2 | CASGALAGRSVAKNIQYF | TGTGCCAGCGGCGCGCTAGCGGGAAGGTCCGTAGCCAAAAACATTCAGTACTTC
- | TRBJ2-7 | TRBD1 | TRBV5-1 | CASSQTGGVEQYF | TGCGCCAGCAGCCAGACAGGGGGGGTCGAGCAGTACTTC
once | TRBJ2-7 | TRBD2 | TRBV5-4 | CASSLGGGEQYF | TGTGCCAGCAGCCTCGGGGGGGGCGAGCAGTACTTC